This TCR beta chain is drawn from a study of tumor-infiltrating lymphocytes in glioblastoma multiforme. General study points: The TCR and somatic mutation analysis included just one glioblastoma patient. Detected clone frequencies may not reflect cell counts, being RNA-based.

TCRB libraries came from RNA via three nested multiplex PCR rounds. These TCRB libraries lack any described unique molecular identifiers. In TCRdb, the multiplex PCR reads were re-called with MiXCR into one record per CDR3 protein. The sample comprises 15,000 or so distinct CDR3 sequences, approximately 71% of which are singletons, and roughly 49% rests with the top ten. Between the trimmed V and J ends, which lost 6 bases and 6 bases, there was a span of 18 bases. Germline loops: CDR1 MDHEN, CDR2 SYDVKM. CDR3 length equals 14 residues. A remark on this clonotype: Antigen: not known.

This receptor was identified in a male donor with glioblastoma. The material sequenced was brain tumor tissue. The rearrangement links TRBV28 to TRBJ2-7, with D perhaps matching TRBD2 (5 bases). The CDR3 is CASSPGISAFEQYF. In DNA form, the CDR3 reads TGTGCCAGCAGCCCCGGGATTAGCGCCTTCGAGCAGTACTTC.